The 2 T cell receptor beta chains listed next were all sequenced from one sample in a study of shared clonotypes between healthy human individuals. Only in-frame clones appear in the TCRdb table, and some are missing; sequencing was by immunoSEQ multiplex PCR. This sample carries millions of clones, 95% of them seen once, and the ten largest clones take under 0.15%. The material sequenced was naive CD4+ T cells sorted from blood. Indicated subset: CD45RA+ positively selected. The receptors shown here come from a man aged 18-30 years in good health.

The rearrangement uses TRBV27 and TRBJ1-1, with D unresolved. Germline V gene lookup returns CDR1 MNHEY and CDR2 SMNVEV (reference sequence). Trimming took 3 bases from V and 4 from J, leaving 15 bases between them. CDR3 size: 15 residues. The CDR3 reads CASSFLAYSVTEAFF. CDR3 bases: TGTGCCAGCAGTTTTTTGGCATACTCAGTCACTGAAGCTTTCTTT.

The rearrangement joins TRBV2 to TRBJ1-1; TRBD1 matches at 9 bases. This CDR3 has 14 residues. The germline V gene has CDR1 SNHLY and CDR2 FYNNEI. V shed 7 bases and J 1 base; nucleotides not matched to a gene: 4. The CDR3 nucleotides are TGTGCCAGCATTCGACAGGGGGGGAACACTGAAGCTTTCTTT. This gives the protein CASIRQGGNTEAFF.